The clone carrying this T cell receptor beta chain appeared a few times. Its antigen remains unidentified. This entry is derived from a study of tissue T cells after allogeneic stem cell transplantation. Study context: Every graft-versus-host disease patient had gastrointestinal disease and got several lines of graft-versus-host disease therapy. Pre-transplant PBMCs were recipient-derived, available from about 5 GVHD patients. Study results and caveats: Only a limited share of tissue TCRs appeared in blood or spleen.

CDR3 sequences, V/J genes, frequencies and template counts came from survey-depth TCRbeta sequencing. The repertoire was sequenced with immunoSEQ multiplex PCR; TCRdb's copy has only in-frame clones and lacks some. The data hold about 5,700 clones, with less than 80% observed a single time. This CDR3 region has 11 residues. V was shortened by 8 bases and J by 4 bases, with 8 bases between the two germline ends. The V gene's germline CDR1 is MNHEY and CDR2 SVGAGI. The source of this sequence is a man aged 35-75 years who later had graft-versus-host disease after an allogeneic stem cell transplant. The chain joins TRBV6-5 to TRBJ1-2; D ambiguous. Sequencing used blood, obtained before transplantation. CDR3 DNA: TGTGCCAGCGGCCAGGTCTATGGCTACACCTTC. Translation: CASGQVYGYTF.